These 2 T cell receptor beta chains were sequenced from one sample in a study of OX40 agonist ivuxolimab in advanced cancers. Data came from immunoSEQ multiplex PCR; TCRdb stores just in-frame clones and leaves some out. The repertoire holds about 83,000 clones, roughly 80% seen once, with around 7.5% in the top ten. The sample here was CD4+ or CD8+ T cells sorted from blood, taken in a trial of the OX40 agonist ivuxolimab. Source of these receptors: an adult with an advanced solid tumor such as melanoma, head and neck, liver or kidney cancer.

This sequence joins TRBV9 and TRBJ2-2, with 7 bases that match TRBD1. The CDR3 runs to 16 residues. The ends lost 3 bases at V and 4 bases at J; junction bases unmatched: 9. Germline CDR1 reads SGDLS; CDR2 reads YYNGEE. CDR3: CASSASGQLSTGELFF. The CDR3 DNA follows: TGTGCCAGCAGCGCCTCGGGACAGCTTAGCACCGGGGAGCTGTTTTTT.

CDR3 bases: TGTGCCAGTAGTATGAAACTAGCGGGGACGAATGAGCAGTTCTTC. Protein sequence: CASSMKLAGTNEQFF. This chain uses TRBV19 with TRBJ2-1, with 10 nucleotides matching TRBD2. The CDR3 extends over 15 amino acids. V was clipped by 3 bases and J by 7 bases; unmatched bases: 6. Germline V gives CDR1 LNHDA, CDR2 SQIVND (reference sequence).